Reported below is one TCR beta chain. Its target is not known. The germline CDR1 and CDR2 sequences are MNHNS and SASEGT. The CDR3 totals 15 residues. V trimming: 5 bases; J trimming: 2 bases; junction bases outside the gene matches: 5. This entry belongs to a study of siplizumab effects on memory and regulatory T cells. Per sample, roughly 10^5 TCR templates were assayed. Generated by immunoSEQ multiplex PCR, the TCRdb table keeps only in-frame clones and is missing some. The sample lists about 100,000 clones, about 95% seen once, with 1% to 1.5% in the top ten. Overall study findings and caveats: It seemed that naive T cells were more diverse than memory cells and were major contributors to the alloresponse. Alloreactive sequences tracing back to unstimulated CD4+ memory cells were significantly reduced by siplizumab.

The sequence derives from a human donor in good health. The chain links TRBV6-1 to TRBJ2-7, with 11 bases matching TRBD2. Sequenced material: non-Treg CD4+ T cells sorted from blood. The CDR3: CASSTGTSGTYEQYF. CDR3 DNA sequence: TGTGCCAGCAGTACCGGGACTAGCGGAACCTACGAGCAGTACTTC.